This TCR beta chain was identified in a study of T cells in Graves' hyperthyroidism and ophthalmopathy. RNA transcripts gave rise to amplified TCR beta CDR3 regions. The TCR CDR3 was amplified in a first-round RT-PCR using the HTBI primer set. TCRdb re-analysed the multiplex PCR reads in MiXCR, keeping a single row per CDR3 protein. Among a few hundred thousand distinct CDR3 sequences listed, approximately 14% were seen once. This clonotype was detected ten times or more. The V end was cut by 0 bases, the J end by 0 bases, with 15 bases between. This CDR3 has 17 amino acids. The germline V gene encodes CDR1 LGHDT and CDR2 YNNKEL (reference sequence).

The sample consisted of blood. This TCR was recovered from a woman in her 30s with Graves' ophthalmopathy. The chain recombines TRBV3-1 with TRBJ2-7, with D perhaps assigned TRBD1 or TRBD2 (5 bases each). The CDR3 coding sequence is TGTGCCAGCAGCCAAGATTTTACGGGGCGCTACTCCTACGAGCAGTACTTC. Amino acids: CASSQDFTGRYSYEQYF.